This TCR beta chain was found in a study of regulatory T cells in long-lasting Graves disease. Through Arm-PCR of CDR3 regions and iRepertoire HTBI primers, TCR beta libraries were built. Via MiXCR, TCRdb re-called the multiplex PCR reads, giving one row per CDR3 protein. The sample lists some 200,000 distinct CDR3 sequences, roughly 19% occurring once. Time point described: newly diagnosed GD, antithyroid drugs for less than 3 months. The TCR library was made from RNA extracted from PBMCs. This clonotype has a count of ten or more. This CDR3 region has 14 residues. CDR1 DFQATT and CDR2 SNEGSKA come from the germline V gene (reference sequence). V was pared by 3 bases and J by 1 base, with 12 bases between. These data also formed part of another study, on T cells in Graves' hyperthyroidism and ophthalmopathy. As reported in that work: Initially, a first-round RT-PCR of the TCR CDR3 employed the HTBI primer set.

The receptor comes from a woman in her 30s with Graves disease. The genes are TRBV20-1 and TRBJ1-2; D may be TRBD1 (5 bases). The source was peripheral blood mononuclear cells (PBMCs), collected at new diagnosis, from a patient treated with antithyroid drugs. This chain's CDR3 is CSARGQVINYGYTF. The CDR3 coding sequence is TGCAGTGCTAGGGGGCAGGTCATTAACTATGGCTACACCTTC.